This TCR beta chain derives from a study of blood T cell repertoires in COVID-19. The wider study: Some COVID-19 samples were acute and others convalescent; all came from the United States, Italy and Spain.

CDR1 is SGHTA, CDR2 FQGNSA, per germline. V was cut by 5 bases and J by 1 base, with 15 bases left in between. The CDR3 is 15 amino acids. The protocol was immunoSEQ multiplex PCR, while the TCRdb copy is restricted to in-frame clones and leaves out a portion. The data show about 250,000 clones, around 83% seen once. Sequenced input: peripheral blood. The chain employs TRBV7-2 and TRBJ2-7, with D maybe TRBD1 (6 bases). This sequence originates from a man between 35 and 55 years old with active or convalescent COVID-19. CDR3 sequence reads: CASSPTGTLSYEQYF. In DNA, the CDR3 is TGTGCCAGCAGCCCTACAGGGACGTTGTCCTACGAGCAGTACTTC.